These 32 T cell receptor beta chains originate from one sample sequenced in a study of human T cells and chemical hapten exposure (dated by TCRdb to about 2021). The library was generated by RACE. Reads for this sample came from a NextSeq 500. The public reads were run again by TCRdb, first through fastp at Q25 and then through MiXCR, and only productive beta chains were kept. Identical CDR3 proteins give one entry, which carries the most common genes and DNA. This sample holds 90,000 to 140,000 distinct CDR3 sequences; less than 45% were observed only once. The top ten clonotypes cover about 2.7% of the sample. The label giving this sample's time point can be read as: patch test 3, about 24 weeks after DPC sensitization. Explained via the paper, the treatment or condition label denotes: therapeutic diphenylcyclopropenone sensitization with weekly scalp DPC. The input for sequencing was whole blood, taken in connection with sensitization to the hapten diphenylcyclopropenone (DPC). Source of these receptors: a man aged 35 to 55 with alopecia areata. Some clones in this sample may be carry-over from other donors' samples.

This chain links TRBV6-2 or TRBV6-3 with TRBJ2-2; no clear D gene. The CDR3 totals 14 residues. CDR1 is MNHEY and CDR2 is SVGEGT in the germline V gene. V was pared by 6 bases and J by 5 bases, with 13 bases between. CDR3 sequence reads: CASSAERETGELFF. The CDR3 nucleotides are TGTGCCAGCAGCGCGGAGCGAGAGACCGGGGAGCTGTTTTTT.

This clonotype was counted between two and nine times. The rearrangement uses TRBV3-1 and TRBJ2-2; D ambiguous. There are 12 residues in the CDR3. V lost 1 base and J lost 6, with 3 bases in between. Germline V gene sequence: CDR1 LGHDT, CDR2 YNNKEL (reference sequence). CDR3 sequence: CASSQGAGELFF. The CDR3 coding sequence is TGTGCCAGCAGCCAAGGGGCCGGGGAGCTGTTTTTT.

V and J are TRBV7-2 and TRBJ2-5, with a tentative D call TRBD2 (6 bases). The V gene lost 2 bases and the J gene lost 5 bases, with 12 bases spanning the gap. CDR1 SGHTA and CDR2 FQGNSA come from the germline V gene. CDR3 length equals 14 residues. The CDR3 coding sequence is TGTGCCAGCAGCTTACGCCTAGCGACGGAGACCCAGTACTTC. Translating it yields CASSLRLATETQYF.

The rearrangement links TRBV7-9 to TRBJ2-7; D may match TRBD1 or TRBD2 (5 bases each). Trimming removed 6 bases from V and 5 bases from J, with 11 bases in between. The CDR3 is 12 residues long. Germline CDR1 and CDR2: SEHNR and FQNEAQ (reference sequence). CDR3 DNA sequence: TGTGCCAGCAGTTCCTTGGGGGACGAGCAGTACTTC. Encoded protein: CASSSLGDEQYF.

This chain joins TRBV6-2 or TRBV6-3 and TRBJ2-7; TRBD1 aligns across 11 bases. The J segment lost 3 bases and the V segment lost 5 bases, leaving 3 bases of the junction unmatched. Germline V gives CDR1 MNHEY, CDR2 SVGEGT. The CDR3 has 14 amino acids. The CDR3 DNA reads TGTGCCAGCAGTCCGGGACAGGGGGGCTACGAGCAGTACGTC. Amino acid sequence: CASSPGQGGYEQYV.

This clonotype was counted only a few times. The chain has TRBV5-1 and TRBJ2-5, with D possibly TRBD2 on 6 matching bases. Trimming took 4 bases from V and 3 from J, leaving 13 bases between them. Germline V gene sequence: CDR1 SGHRS, CDR2 YFSETQ. The CDR3 runs 14 residues. The CDR3 loop is CASSPGTVEETQYF. The CDR3 nucleotides are TGCGCCAGCAGCCCCGGGACTGTAGAAGAGACCCAGTACTTC.

This clonotype was seen at least ten times. This chain joins TRBV4-1 and TRBJ2-3, with D unclear. The V end was cut by 4 bases, the J end by 2 bases, with 10 bases between. The germline V gene encodes CDR1 MGHRA and CDR2 YSYEKL. The CDR3 is 14 amino acids. CDR3 in DNA: TGCGCCAGCAGCCGGTCCAGTCCCACAGATACGCAGTATTTT. The encoded protein is CASSRSSPTDTQYF.

The chain joins TRBV29-1 to TRBJ1-2; D perhaps matches TRBD1 (6 bases). Germline CDR1 reads SQVTM; CDR2 reads ANQGSEA. This CDR3 contains 14 residues. The V end lost 3 bases, the J end lost 5 bases, and 16 bases lay between the germline ends. This CDR3 reads CSVDRKLTGYGYTF. The DNA for the CDR3 is TGCAGCGTTGATCGGAAGTTAACAGGGTATGGCTACACCTTC. Complete variable domain (other parts from reference TRBV29-1 and TRBJ1-2): SAVISQKPSRDICQRGTSLTIQCQVDSQVTMMFWYRQQPGQSLTLIATANQGSEATYESGFVIDKFPISRPNLTFSTLTVSNMSPEDSSIYLCSVDRKLTGYGYTFGSGTRLTVV.

The chain links TRBV12-3 or TRBV12-4 to TRBJ2-3, with unresolved D. The germline V and J ends were trimmed by 5 bases and 3 bases, with 15 bases remaining between them. This CDR3 is built from 15 residues. CDR3 bases: TGTGCCAGCAGTCCCGAAGACATAAATACAGATACGCAGTATTTT. It specifies CASSPEDINTDTQYF.

V is TRBV4-2 and J is TRBJ2-5; TRBD2 agrees at 9 bases. Germline V gives CDR1 LGHNA, CDR2 YNFKEQ. The CDR3 is 16 residues long. The ends lost 4 bases at V and 5 bases at J; junction bases unmatched: 11. The CDR3 DNA is TGTGCCAGCAGCCCCAGGGCGCGGGAGGGCGGGGAGACCCAGTACTTC. Its protein is CASSPRAREGGETQYF.

This chain links TRBV6-2 or TRBV6-3 with TRBJ2-6, with no clear D. This CDR3 has 13 residues. Per the germline V gene, CDR1 is MNHEY and CDR2 is SVGEGT. The V end lost 9 bases, the J end lost 4 bases, and 10 bases lay between the germline ends. The CDR3, as DNA: TGTGCCAGTCTCGCTGGAGGGGCCAACGTCCTGACTTTC. It codes for CASLAGGANVLTF.

The chain combines TRBV20-1 with TRBJ2-5; 10 bases match TRBD2. This CDR3 has 16 residues. CDR1 is DFQATT, CDR2 SNEGSKA, per germline (reference sequence). The ends lost 0 bases at V and 5 bases at J; junction bases unmatched: 9. This CDR3 reads CSARDPAGGGWETQYF. CDR3 sequence (DNA): TGCAGTGCTAGAGATCCAGCGGGGGGGGGCTGGGAGACCCAGTACTTC.

In this sample, this clonotype turned up a few times. This sequence joins TRBV7-2 and TRBJ2-3; D remains unclear. The ends were cut back, 8 bases at V and 4 bases at J, with 10 bases in the middle. The germline CDR1 and CDR2 sequences are SGHTA and FQGNSA. This CDR3 has 12 amino acids. CDR3 protein: CASDQNADTQYF. CDR3 DNA: TGTGCCAGCGACCAAAATGCAGATACGCAGTATTTT.

This clonotype was counted only a few times. The V call is TRBV29-1, the J call TRBJ2-7; D unclear. The CDR3 has 10 amino acids. Trimming removed 6 bases at V and 0 bases at J, with 3 bases between. The germline V gene encodes CDR1 SQVTM and CDR2 ANQGSEA. CDR3 amino acids: CSVVSYEQYF. The CDR3 DNA is TGCAGCGTCGTCTCCTACGAGCAGTACTTC.

This clonotype was detected only a few times. J is TRBJ2-6 and V is TRBV7-2, with no clear D. The CDR3 sequence is 16 residues long. V lost 1 base and J 4 bases, leaving 11 bases between the germline ends. Germline CDR1 is SGHTA and CDR2 is FQGNSA. CDR3: CASSLEASSGANVLTF. CDR3 coding DNA: TGTGCCAGCAGCTTAGAAGCCAGCTCCGGGGCCAACGTCCTGACTTTC. The full variable domain, rest sourced from reference TRBV7-2 and TRBJ2-6, is GAGVSQSPSNKVTEKGKDVELRCDPISGHTALYWYRQSLGQGLEFLIYFQGNSAPDKSGLPSDRFSAERTGGSVSTLTIQRTQQEDSAVYLCASSLEASSGANVLTFGAGSRLTVL.

V gene TRBV4-1 combines with J gene TRBJ2-5; D is ambiguous. CDR1 MGHRA and CDR2 YSYEKL come from the germline V gene. This CDR3 spans 15 amino acids. Between the trimmed V and J ends, which lost 0 bases and 3 bases, there was a span of 11 bases. The CDR3 coding sequence is TGCGCCAGCAGCCAAGAGTGGCTAGTGGAAGAGACCCAGTACTTC. Translated: CASSQEWLVEETQYF.

The chain recombines TRBV18 with TRBJ2-5; 7 bases align to TRBD2. The germline V gene has CDR1 KGHSH and CDR2 LQKENI. The length of the CDR3 is 12 residues. J lost 9 bases, V lost 3 bases, and 4 bases had no gene match. The chain's CDR3 is CASSPDREAQYF. The CDR3 nucleotides read TGTGCCAGCTCACCGGACCGGGAGGCCCAGTACTTC.

The V gene is TRBV29-1, the J gene TRBJ1-1; D perhaps matches TRBD1 (6 bases). Germline V lookup: CDR1 SQVTM, CDR2 ANQGSEA. This CDR3 is 13 amino acids long. V lost 5 bases and J 7 bases, leaving 17 bases between the germline ends. The CDR3: CSVLPGQSSEAFF. The DNA of the CDR3 is TGCAGCGTTCTACCGGGACAATCTAGTGAAGCTTTCTTT.

This clonotype came up once. CDR3 in DNA: TGTGCCAGCTCAGGGGGTGGGCAGTTCTTC. Translated, it gives CASSGGGQFF. The rearrangement uses TRBV7-9 and TRBJ2-1; 7 nucleotides agree with TRBD1. The ends lost 8 bases at V and 12 bases at J; junction bases unmatched: 4. The germline CDR1 and CDR2 sequences are SEHNR and FQNEAQ (reference sequence). This CDR3 is built from 10 residues.

CDR3 DNA: TGTGCCAGCAGTTTATTTTCAGATACGCAGTATTTT. It encodes CASSLFSDTQYF. The J gene is TRBJ2-3, the V gene TRBV28; D remains ambiguous. CDR3 size: 12 residues. Trimming removed 1 base from V and 4 bases from J, with 3 bases in between. Germline V gene lookup returns CDR1 MDHEN and CDR2 SYDVKM.

This clonotype was observed a few times. V usage is TRBV25-1 and J usage is TRBJ2-2; D is unclear. CDR1 is MGHDK and CDR2 is SYGVNS in the germline V gene. Trimming removed 6 bases from V and 4 bases from J, with 9 bases in between. The CDR3 runs to 13 residues. CDR3 in DNA: TGTGCCAGCAGATTTGGTCTCACCGGGGAGCTGTTTTTT. Residues: CASRFGLTGELFF. Full variable domain (missing parts from reference TRBV25-1 and TRBJ2-2): EADIYQTPRYLVIGTGKKITLECSQTMGHDKMYWYQQDPGMELHLIHYSYGVNSTEKGDLSSESTVSRIRTEHFPLTLESARPSHTSQYLCASRFGLTGELFFGEGSRLTVL.

The chain employs TRBV7-8 and TRBJ2-5; no definite D call. CDR3 size: 15 residues. From germline, CDR1 is SGHVS and CDR2 FQNEAQ. V shed 1 base and J shed 3 bases, with 12 bases lying between them. The DNA of the CDR3 is TGTGCCAGCAGCTTAGATGGTCGGACCAAAGAGACCCAGTACTTC. Its protein is CASSLDGRTKETQYF.

This clonotype was seen more than once but under ten times. The J gene is TRBJ2-1, the V gene TRBV7-2, with D perhaps matching TRBD2 (5 bases). V was pared by 2 bases and J by 0 bases, with 20 bases between. The CDR3 runs to 19 residues. Germline values: CDR1 SGHTA, CDR2 FQGNSA. The CDR3 reads CASSLLAQTFQSSYNEQFF. CDR3 coding DNA: TGTGCCAGCAGCTTACTAGCCCAGACTTTTCAGAGCTCCTACAATGAGCAGTTCTTC.

This chain connects TRBV9 to TRBJ2-5; 14 nucleotides line up with TRBD2. The CDR3 consists of 16 residues. Trimming removed 4 bases from V and 4 bases from J; junction bases left unmatched: 6. Germline loops: CDR1 SGDLS, CDR2 YYNGEE. This chain's CDR3 is CASSLGLAGVTETQYF. CDR3 DNA sequence: TGTGCCAGCAGCCTGGGACTAGCGGGAGTCACAGAGACCCAGTACTTC.

The sample holds a few counts of this clonotype. The genes are TRBV12-3 or TRBV12-4 and TRBJ2-7; D is possibly TRBD2 (6 bases). This CDR3 comprises 15 residues. Trimming took off 8 bases at V and 3 bases at J, with 20 bases between the two ends. DNA for the CDR3: TGTGCCAGCTCGATCTCTGCGGGATCCTTCTACGAGCAGTACTTC. Translated, it gives CASSISAGSFYEQYF.

The chain has TRBV10-3 and TRBJ1-5; D remains ambiguous. The CDR3 loop spans 12 amino acids. V was pared by 2 bases and J by 6 bases, with 5 bases between. The germline V gene encodes CDR1 ENHRY and CDR2 SYGVKD. In DNA form, the CDR3 reads TGTGCCATCAGTGAGACGGGTCAGCCCCAGCATTTT. Its protein product is CAISETGQPQHF.

The CDR3 loop is CASSFGQGGRGNQPQHF. CDR3 DNA sequence: TGTGCCAGCAGCTTTGGTCAGGGGGGTCGTGGCAATCAGCCCCAGCATTTT. The chain joins TRBV7-9 to TRBJ1-5, with TRBD1 identical over 7 bases. Unmatched junction bases numbered 10, after V lost 3 bases and J lost 2 bases. Germline CDR1 reads SEHNR; CDR2 reads FQNEAQ (reference sequence). The CDR3 length is 17 residues.

The V and J genes are TRBV7-9 and TRBJ2-1; 10 nucleotides align to TRBD2. The CDR3 has 19 amino acids. With V trimmed by 1 base and J by 9 bases, 18 bases remained unmatched. CDR1 is SEHNR and CDR2 is FQNEAQ in the germline V gene (reference sequence). This CDR3 reads CASSLEGWSSGGRFGEQFF. CDR3 bases: TGTGCCAGCAGCTTAGAAGGTTGGTCTAGCGGGGGCCGGTTTGGTGAGCAGTTCTTC.

The chain uses TRBV29-1 and TRBJ1-1, with D unresolved. V was cut by 8 bases and J by 6 bases, with 16 bases left in between. The CDR3 length is 12 residues. Germline CDR1 reads SQVTM; CDR2 reads ANQGSEA. Written as DNA, the CDR3 is TGCAGCTGGCGCGCCAATGGTCCTGAAGCTTTCTTT. Encoded protein: CSWRANGPEAFF. The full variable domain, completed using reference TRBV29-1 and TRBJ1-1, is SAVISQKPSRDICQRGTSLTIQCQVDSQVTMMFWYRQQPGQSLTLIATANQGSEATYESGFVIDKFPISRPNLTFSTLTVSNMSPEDSSIYLCSWRANGPEAFFGQGTRLTVV.

This chain connects TRBV12-3 or TRBV12-4 to TRBJ2-1; 8 bases fit TRBD2. V shed 7 bases, J shed 4 bases, and the junction held 9 bases outside the gene matches. The CDR3 is 15 residues long. CDR3 nucleotide sequence: TGTGCCAGCACCCCGGTAGCGGGACCTTACAATGAGCAGTTCTTC. Translated, it gives CASTPVAGPYNEQFF.

This clonotype was seen a handful of times. V and J are TRBV11-3 and TRBJ2-2; D not resolved. V dropped 5 bases and J dropped 6 bases, with 13 bases sitting between them. CDR1 SGHNT and CDR2 YENEEA come from the germline V gene. The CDR3 spans 14 residues. Written as DNA, the CDR3 is TGTGCCAGCAGCCGTAATAGAGGCCCCGGGGAGCTGTTTTTT. It codes for CASSRNRGPGELFF. Using reference TRBV11-3 and TRBJ2-2 for the parts outside the CDR3, the full variable domain is EAGVVQSPRYKIIEKKQPVAFWCNPISGHNTLYWYLQNLGQGPELLIRYENEEAVDDSQLPKDRFSAERLKGVDSTLKIQPAELGDSAVYLCASSRNRGPGELFFGEGSRLTVL.

The chain couples TRBV12-3 or TRBV12-4 to TRBJ1-1, with D possibly matching TRBD1 (6 bases). The V end was cut by 4 bases, the J end by 0 bases, with 18 bases between. The CDR3 runs 17 residues. CDR3 in DNA: TGTGCCAGCAGTTCCGGGACACCCTCTATGATGAACACTGAAGCTTTCTTT. Its translation: CASSSGTPSMMNTEAFF.